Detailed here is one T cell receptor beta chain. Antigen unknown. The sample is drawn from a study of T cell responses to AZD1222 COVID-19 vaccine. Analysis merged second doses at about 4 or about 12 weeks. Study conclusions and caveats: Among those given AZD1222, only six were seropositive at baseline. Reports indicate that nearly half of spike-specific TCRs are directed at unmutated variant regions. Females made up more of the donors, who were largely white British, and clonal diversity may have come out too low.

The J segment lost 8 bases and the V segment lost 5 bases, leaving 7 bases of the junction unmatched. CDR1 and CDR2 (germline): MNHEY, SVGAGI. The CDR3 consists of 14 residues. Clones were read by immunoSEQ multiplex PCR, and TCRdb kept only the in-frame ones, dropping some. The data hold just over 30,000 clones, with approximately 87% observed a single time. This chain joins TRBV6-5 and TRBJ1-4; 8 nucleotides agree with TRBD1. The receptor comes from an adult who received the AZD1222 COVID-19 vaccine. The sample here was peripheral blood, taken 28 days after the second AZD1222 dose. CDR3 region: CASSRTGIGEKLFF. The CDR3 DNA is TGTGCCAGCAGTCGGACAGGGATCGGCGAAAAACTGTTTTTT.